This record covers a single T cell receptor (beta chain). Its target is not known. TCRdb's table, derived via immunoSEQ multiplex PCR, lists solely in-frame clones and lacks some. This table has around 70,000 clones, 85% appearing once. CDR1 is MGHRA, CDR2 YSYEKL, per germline. Trimming at V came to 1 base and at J to 9 bases, leaving 3 bases not matched to a gene. This CDR3 is 13 amino acids long. The source of the sample is a study of T cell responses to AZD1222 COVID-19 vaccine. Study summary: Researchers grouped second doses given at about 4 or about 12 weeks into one pool. Study-level results: Clonal diversity was possibly underestimated; the donors were predominantly white British and more often female. Researchers report vaccine-associated CD4 TCRs spanning spike, with dominance at 160-218 and 743-854. It was only after the peak T cell response that any repertoires were sampled.

The receptor was isolated from an adult in good health. J is TRBJ2-1 and V is TRBV4-1; TRBD2 matches 7 bases. The specimen comprised peripheral blood, sampled on day 0 of AZD1222 vaccination. CDR3 amino acids: CASSQGLAGEQFF. In DNA form, the CDR3 reads TGCGCCAGCAGCCAAGGACTAGCAGGTGAGCAGTTCTTC.